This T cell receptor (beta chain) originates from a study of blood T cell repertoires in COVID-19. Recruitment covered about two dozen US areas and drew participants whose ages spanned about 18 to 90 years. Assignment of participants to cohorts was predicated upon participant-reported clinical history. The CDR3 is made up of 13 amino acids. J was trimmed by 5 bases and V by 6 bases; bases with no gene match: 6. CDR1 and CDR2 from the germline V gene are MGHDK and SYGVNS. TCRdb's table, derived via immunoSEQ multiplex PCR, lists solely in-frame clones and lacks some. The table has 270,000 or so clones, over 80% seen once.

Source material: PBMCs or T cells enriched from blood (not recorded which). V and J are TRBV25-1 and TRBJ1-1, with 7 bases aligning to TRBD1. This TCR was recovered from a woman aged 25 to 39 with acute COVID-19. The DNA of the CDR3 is TGTGCCAGCAGCGGCACAGGGGATACTGAAGCTTTCTTT. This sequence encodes CASSGTGDTEAFF.